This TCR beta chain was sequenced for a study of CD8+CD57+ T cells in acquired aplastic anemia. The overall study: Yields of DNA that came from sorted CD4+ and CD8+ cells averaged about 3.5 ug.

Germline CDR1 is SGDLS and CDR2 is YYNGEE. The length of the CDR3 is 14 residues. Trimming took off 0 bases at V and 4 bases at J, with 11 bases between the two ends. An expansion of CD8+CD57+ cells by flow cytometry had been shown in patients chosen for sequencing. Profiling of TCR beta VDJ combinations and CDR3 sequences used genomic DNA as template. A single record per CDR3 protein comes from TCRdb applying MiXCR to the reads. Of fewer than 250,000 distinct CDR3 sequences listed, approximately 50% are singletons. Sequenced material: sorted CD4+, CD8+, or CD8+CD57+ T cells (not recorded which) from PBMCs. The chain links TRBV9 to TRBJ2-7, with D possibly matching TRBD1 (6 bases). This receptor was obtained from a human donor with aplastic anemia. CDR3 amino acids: CASSVAGARYEQYF. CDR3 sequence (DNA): TGTGCCAGCAGCGTAGCAGGGGCTAGATACGAGCAGTACTTC.